This note documents a single T cell receptor beta chain sequence. Its target is unknown. No patient had autoimmune disease or received systemic immunosuppression. The data belong to a study of OX40 agonist ivuxolimab in advanced cancers. Study at large: Patients were infused with ivuxolimab every 2 weeks at 0.01 to 10 mg/kg. Points from the study as a whole: People who partly responded at 0.1-3.0 mg/kg had some of the least clonal expansion seen. CD8+ T cells showed, on average, more clonal expansion than CD4+ cells.

Clones were read by immunoSEQ multiplex PCR, and TCRdb kept only the in-frame ones, dropping some. The sample lists under 70,000 clones; 75% to 90% were seen once. This CDR3 is built from 13 residues. Trimming stripped 8 bases from V and 0 bases from J, with 10 bases between. From germline, CDR1 is PRHDT and CDR2 FYEKMQ (reference sequence). The TCR was taken from an adult with an advanced solid tumor such as melanoma, head and neck, liver or kidney cancer. The rearrangement joins TRBV13 to TRBJ1-1, with a possible D match to TRBD1 (6 bases). The input for sequencing was CD4+ or CD8+ T cells sorted from blood, taken in a trial of the OX40 agonist ivuxolimab. The CDR3 here is CASLQGMNTEAFF. Written as DNA, the CDR3 is TGTGCCAGCTTACAGGGAATGAACACTGAAGCTTTCTTT. Variable domain in full (rest from reference TRBV13 and TRBJ1-1): AAGVIQSPRHLIKEKRETATLKCYPIPRHDTVYWYQQGPGQDPQFLISFYEKMQSDKGSIPDRFSAQQFSDYHSELNMSSLELGDSALYFCASLQGMNTEAFFGQGTRLTVV.